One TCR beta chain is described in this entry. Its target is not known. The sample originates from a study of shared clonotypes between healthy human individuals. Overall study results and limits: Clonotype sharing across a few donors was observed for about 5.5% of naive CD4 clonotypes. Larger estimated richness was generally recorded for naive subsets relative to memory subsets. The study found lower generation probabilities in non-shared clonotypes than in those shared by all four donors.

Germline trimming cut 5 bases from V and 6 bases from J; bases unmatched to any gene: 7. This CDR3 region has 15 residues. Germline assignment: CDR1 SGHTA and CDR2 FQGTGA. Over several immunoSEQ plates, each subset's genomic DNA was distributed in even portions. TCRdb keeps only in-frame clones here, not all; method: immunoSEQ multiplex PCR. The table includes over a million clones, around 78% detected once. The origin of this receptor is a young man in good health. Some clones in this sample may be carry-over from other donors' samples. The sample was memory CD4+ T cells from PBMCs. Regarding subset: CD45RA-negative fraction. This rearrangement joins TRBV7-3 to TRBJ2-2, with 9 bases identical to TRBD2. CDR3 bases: TGTGCCAGCAGCCCCTCCGGGACTAGCCCCGGGGAGCTGTTTTTT. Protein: CASSPSGTSPGELFF.